These T cell receptor beta chains were read from a single sample in a study of T cells in Graves' hyperthyroidism and ophthalmopathy. TCRdb fed the multiplex PCR reads into MiXCR, producing one record per CDR3 protein. The sample records approximately 490,000 distinct CDR3 sequences, approximately 23% being singletons. What was sequenced was blood. The receptors come from a woman between 65 and 79 years old with Graves' ophthalmopathy. CDR3s include the opening cysteine and the closing phenylalanine or tryptophan. Fields, in order: V gene, J gene, D gene, clone size, CDR3 protein, CDR3 DNA. A D gene is named only where the DNA matches it firmly. Size values are once, few and many counts, or a class for expanded clones, and some rows have none.

V gene: TRBV20-1
J gene: TRBJ2-1
D gene: NA
clone size: NA
CDR3 protein: CSARAVSSYNEQFF
CDR3 DNA: TGCAGTGCTAGGGCTGTCAGCTCCTACAATGAGCAGTTCTTC

V gene: TRBV20-1
J gene: TRBJ1-5
D gene: NA
clone size: many
CDR3 protein: CSAAAGDSNQPQHF
CDR3 DNA: TGCAGTGCGGCAGCGGGGGATAGCAATCAGCCCCAGCATTTT

V gene: TRBV9
J gene: TRBJ2-3
D gene: TRBD1
clone size: NA
CDR3 protein: CASSVPSTGIADTQYF
CDR3 DNA: TGTGCCAGCAGCGTACCCTCGACAGGGATCGCAGATACGCAGTATTTT

V gene: TRBV5-1
J gene: TRBJ2-2
D gene: TRBD2
clone size: NA
CDR3 protein: CASSPREDTGELFF
CDR3 DNA: TGTGCCAGCAGCCCACGGGAGGACACCGGGGAGCTGTTTTTT

V gene: TRBV12-3/TRBV12-4
J gene: TRBJ2-5
D gene: NA
clone size: NA
CDR3 protein: CASSARDPETQYF
CDR3 DNA: TGTGCCAGCAGTGCTCGGGATCCCGAGACCCAGTACTTC

V gene: TRBV19
J gene: TRBJ1-6
D gene: TRBD1
clone size: NA
CDR3 protein: CASRTGARSPLHF
CDR3 DNA: TGTGCCAGTAGAACAGGGGCTCGGTCACCCCTCCACTTT

V gene: TRBV5-1
J gene: TRBJ2-3
D gene: TRBD2
clone size: few
CDR3 protein: CASSLAIAGVTDTQYF
CDR3 DNA: TGCGCCAGCAGCTTGGCTATAGCGGGAGTCACAGATACGCAGTATTTT

V gene: TRBV15
J gene: TRBJ2-1
D gene: TRBD1
clone size: few
CDR3 protein: CATSVGTGGYNEQFF
CDR3 DNA: TGTGCCACCAGCGTAGGGACAGGGGGCTATAATGAGCAGTTCTTC

V gene: TRBV5-1
J gene: TRBJ2-5
D gene: TRBD2
clone size: once
CDR3 protein: CASSSIAGAETQYF
CDR3 DNA: TGCGCCAGCAGCTCCATAGCGGGAGCGGAGACCCAGTACTTC

V gene: TRBV28
J gene: TRBJ1-5
D gene: TRBD1
clone size: many
CDR3 protein: CASTDRPHSNQPQHF
CDR3 DNA: TGTGCCAGCACGGACAGGCCTCATAGCAATCAGCCCCAGCATTTT

V gene: TRBV28
J gene: TRBJ1-4
D gene: NA
clone size: few
CDR3 protein: CASRLEGVGKLFF
CDR3 DNA: TGTGCCAGCAGGTTGGAGGGTGTCGGAAAACTGTTTTTT

V gene: TRBV7-9
J gene: TRBJ2-7
D gene: TRBD2
clone size: NA
CDR3 protein: CASTSGGLAGGYEQYF
CDR3 DNA: TGTGCCAGCACCTCCGGGGGATTAGCGGGAGGTTACGAGCAGTACTTC

V gene: TRBV28
J gene: TRBJ2-7
D gene: TRBD1
clone size: many
CDR3 protein: CASSLSQGAPREQYF
CDR3 DNA: TGTGCCAGCAGTTTATCCCAGGGGGCTCCTCGCGAGCAGTACTTC